This T cell receptor beta chain stems from a study of CXCR3-negative and CXCR3-positive naive CD8 T cells. As for the study in general: Roughly 140 million TRB reads were obtained in total, which works out to about 1.5 +/- 0.3 million per library.

In regard to this clonotype: Its target is unknown.

Study observations and caveats: Surface CD5 was comparable between naive subsets; TCR strength was inferred from TRB CDR3 properties. The TRB CDR3s that CXCR3-positive naive cells carried were more hydrophobic than those of CXCR3-negative naive cells.

The CDR3 length is 18 residues. The germline V gene has CDR1 MRHNA and CDR2 SNTAGT. Libraries were UMI-labeled 5' RACE TRB cDNA. TCRdb re-called the 5' RACE reads, yielding one record per CDR3 amino acid sequence without DNA. Its clone listing holds 130,000 to 150,000 distinct CDR3 sequences. The receptor's source is a human donor in good health. Some clones in this sample may be carry-over from other donors' samples. Material for sequencing was naive CXCR3+ CD8+ T cells from blood. Subset defined: CD45RO-CCR7+CD27+CD95- naive CD8+ T cells expressing CXCR3 (TNR3+). V gene TRBV6-4 combines with J gene TRBJ2-3; as DNA is missing, the TRBD2 call by TCRdb cannot be tested. The CDR3 is CASSDSGTSGGGTDTQYF.